The 32 T cell receptor beta chains below all came from one sample that was sequenced in a study of blood T cell repertoires in COVID-19. The assay was immunoSEQ multiplex PCR, and TCRdb's table has in-frame clones only and misses some. The repertoire consists of 150,000 to 200,000 clones, with more than 65% occurring once and the leading ten covering 8% to 13%. The sample comprised PBMCs or T cells enriched from blood (not recorded which). Every receptor here comes from a man aged 50 to 60 who had recovered from COVID-19.

This clone appeared a single time. This chain joins TRBV2 and TRBJ2-2, with TRBD2 matching over 13 bases. This CDR3 region has 15 residues. The junction had 4 bases not matched to a gene; V was cut back by 7 bases and J by 5 bases. The germline gives CDR1 SNHLY, CDR2 FYNNEI. CDR3 sequence: CASKELAGGTGELFF. CDR3 bases: TGTGCCAGCAAAGAACTAGCGGGAGGGACCGGGGAGCTGTTTTTT.

Concerning this clone: Other DNA variants within this sample encode the same CDR3. The gene calls are TRBV5-1 and TRBJ2-2, with D unresolved. There are 12 residues in the CDR3. Germline CDR1 is SGHRS and CDR2 is YFSETQ. The V end lost 4 bases, the J end lost 1 base, and 2 bases lay between the germline ends. Here the CDR3 reads CASSQNTGELFF. The CDR3 region has the DNA TGCGCCAGCAGCCAGAACACCGGGGAGCTGTTTTTT.

The chain recombines TRBV5-1 with TRBJ2-7; the match to TRBD1 covers 8 bases. Looked up from germline, CDR1 is SGHRS and CDR2 is YFSETQ. The CDR3 length is 16 residues. The junction had 6 bases not matched to a gene; V was cut back by 0 bases and J by 1 base. Here the CDR3 reads CASSLGGTGGSYEQYF. In DNA, the CDR3 is TGCGCCAGCAGCTTGGGCGGGACAGGTGGTTCCTACGAGCAGTACTTC.

This chain uses TRBV7-3 with TRBJ2-1; the D gene is possibly TRBD2 (6 bases). This CDR3 contains 15 residues. Trimming pared 4 bases from V and 0 bases from J, leaving 10 bases between. The V gene's germline CDR1 is SGHTA and CDR2 FQGTGA. The CDR3 DNA reads as TGTGCCAGCAGCTGGGACTCGAGCTCCTACAATGAGCAGTTCTTC. Residues: CASSWDSSSYNEQFF. Complete variable domain (other parts from reference TRBV7-3 and TRBJ2-1): GAGVSQTPSNKVTEKGKYVELRCDPISGHTALYWYRQSLGQGPEFLIYFQGTGAADDSGLPNDRFFAVRPEGSVSTLKIQRTERGDSAVYLCASSWDSSSYNEQFFGPGTRLTVL.

The rearrangement joins TRBV28 to TRBJ2-7; a weak D match, TRBD1 (6 bases). The V and J ends lost 3 bases and 4 bases respectively, with 16 bases between them. CDR1 MDHEN and CDR2 SYDVKM come from the germline V gene. The CDR3 length is 15 residues. DNA of the CDR3: TGTGCCAGCAGTTTGGTAGAGGGGGTAGGGTACGAGCAGTACTTC. Amino acid sequence: CASSLVEGVGYEQYF.

The chain carries TRBV28 and TRBJ2-7, with a possible D match to TRBD2 (6 bases). The CDR3 spans 17 residues. V gave up 6 bases and J gave up 5 bases, with 26 bases separating them. Germline-derived CDR1 and CDR2 are MDHEN and SYDVKM. CDR3 sequence: CASRTIVWRDYENEQYF. The CDR3 DNA reads TGTGCCAGCAGGACCATCGTGTGGCGGGATTATGAAAACGAGCAGTACTTC.

This rearrangement joins TRBV27 to TRBJ2-4; D not resolved. Trimming pared 6 bases from V and 3 bases from J, leaving 15 bases between. CDR3 size: 15 residues. From germline, CDR1 is MNHEY and CDR2 SMNVEV (reference sequence). CDR3 amino acids: CASSPRIKDKNIQYF. DNA for the CDR3: TGTGCCAGCAGCCCTAGGATTAAAGACAAAAACATTCAGTACTTC.

This clone was seen just once. The V gene is TRBV5-1, the J gene TRBJ2-3, with D possibly being TRBD1 (6 bases). Looked up from germline, CDR1 is SGHRS and CDR2 is YFSETQ. CDR3 size: 15 residues. Deletions cut 3 bases from V and 0 bases from J, with 11 bases between. DNA of the CDR3: TGCGCCAGCAGCTCAGGGGACCCTAGCACAGATACGCAGTATTTT. Translated: CASSSGDPSTDTQYF.

This clone was found once. The chain is built from TRBV5-4 and TRBJ2-4, with 9 bases matching TRBD1. J was trimmed by 1 base and V by 5 bases; bases with no gene match: 4. CDR1 and CDR2 from the germline V gene are SGHNT and YYREEE (reference sequence). The CDR3 consists of 15 residues. The DNA of the CDR3 is TGTGCCAGCAGTGACAGGGGGAAGGCCAAAAACATTCAGTACTTC. This codes for CASSDRGKAKNIQYF.

V and J are TRBV28 and TRBJ1-6, with TRBD1 matching over 7 bases. With V trimmed by 5 bases and J by 5 bases, 12 bases remained unmatched. CDR1 MDHEN and CDR2 SYDVKM come from the germline V gene. The CDR3 runs 17 residues. The CDR3 region has the DNA TGTGCCAGCAGTGACCTGAGGACGGGACAGCATAATTCACCCCTCCACTTT. This gives the protein CASSDLRTGQHNSPLHF.

The V and J genes are TRBV9 and TRBJ1-4; 8 bases agree with TRBD1. V lost 3 bases and J lost 7; bases outside the gene matches: 8. Looked up from germline, CDR1 is SGDLS and CDR2 is YYNGEE. This CDR3 is built from 15 residues. CDR3 loop: CASSARTGPGEKLFF. The CDR3 DNA reads as TGTGCCAGCAGCGCCCGGACAGGGCCTGGTGAAAAACTGTTTTTT.

CDR3 region: CASSIRTANTGELFF. In nucleotides, the CDR3 is TGTGCCAGCAGCATTAGGACAGCGAACACCGGGGAGCTGTTTTTT. The chain recombines TRBV5-4 with TRBJ2-2, with a weak D call TRBD1 (6 bases). Germline values: CDR1 SGHNT, CDR2 YYREEE (reference sequence). CDR3 length: 15 residues. V gave up 4 bases and J gave up 0 bases, with 10 bases separating them.

The chain links TRBV6-5 to TRBJ1-2, with 7 bases lining up with TRBD1. V lost 7 bases and J lost 4; bases outside the gene matches: 6. In germline, CDR1 is MNHEY, CDR2 SVGAGI. The CDR3 loop spans 13 amino acids. The CDR3 DNA reads TGTGCCAGCATCCCGGGACAGCGCTATGGCTACACCTTC. Translated, it gives CASIPGQRYGYTF.

Turning to this clone: The sample contains more than one DNA sequence encoding this CDR3. The chain links TRBV12-3 or TRBV12-4 to TRBJ2-5; D gene uncertain. Trimming left V 3 bases short and J 2 bases short, with 7 bases between. CDR3 length equals 13 residues. The DNA of the CDR3 is TGTGCCAGCAGTTTGTCACAGCAAGAGACCCAGTACTTC. Translated: CASSLSQQETQYF.

The chain uses TRBV2 and TRBJ2-5; tentatively, D is TRBD1 (6 bases). Deletions cut 5 bases from V and 5 bases from J, with 12 bases between. Germline values: CDR1 SNHLY, CDR2 FYNNEI. This CDR3 region has 13 residues. The CDR3 nucleotides are TGTGCCAGCAGTAAGGACAGCCGGGAGACCCAGTACTTC. It is translated as CASSKDSRETQYF.

The genes are TRBV18 and TRBJ2-6, with unresolved D. Trimming took off 0 bases at V and 0 bases at J, with 6 bases between the two ends. This CDR3 region has 16 residues. Germline values: CDR1 KGHSH, CDR2 LQKENI. CDR3 region: CASSPPASSGANVLTF. DNA of the CDR3: TGTGCCAGCTCACCACCAGCGTCCTCTGGGGCCAACGTCCTGACTTTC. Full variable domain (rest looked up from reference TRBV18 and TRBJ2-6): NAGVMQNPRHLVRRRGQEARLRCSPMKGHSHVYWYRQLPEEGLKFMVYLQKENIIDESGMPKERFSAEFPKEGPSILRIQQVVRGDSAAYFCASSPPASSGANVLTFGAGSRLTVL.

This rearrangement joins TRBV29-1 to TRBJ2-5; 8 nucleotides align to TRBD2. The CDR3 length is 12 residues. Looked up from germline, CDR1 is SQVTM and CDR2 is ANQGSEA. Trimming took 4 bases from V and 5 from J; bases not matched to a gene: 3. The CDR3 nucleotides read TGCAGCGTTGCACTAGCGGACGAGACCCAGTACTTC. This encodes CSVALADETQYF.

The chain employs TRBV28 and TRBJ1-1, with 9 nucleotides matching TRBD1. In germline, CDR1 is MDHEN, CDR2 SYDVKM. CDR3 length equals 13 residues. J was trimmed by 11 bases and V by 6 bases; bases with no gene match: 10. The CDR3, as DNA: TGTGCCAGCAGGTCAACAGGGGGCCGTCTGGCTTTCTTT. Translation: CASRSTGGRLAFF.

The V gene is TRBV29-1, the J gene TRBJ1-3; 7 nucleotides align to TRBD1. Germline lookup yields CDR1 SQVTM and CDR2 ANQGSEA. V lost 7 bases to trimming and J lost 8 bases; unmatched junction nucleotides: 11. The CDR3 is made up of 13 amino acids. In nucleotides, the CDR3 is TGCAGCGCTCGGGACAGAACTATAGACACCATATATTTT. This sequence encodes CSARDRTIDTIYF.

The chain joins TRBV5-1 to TRBJ2-7, with 7 bases that match TRBD2. J was trimmed by 3 bases and V by 0 bases; bases with no gene match: 6. The germline CDR1 and CDR2 sequences are SGHRS and YFSETQ. This CDR3 comprises 15 residues. Here the CDR3 reads CASSLASRGSYEQYF. The CDR3 bases are TGCGCCAGCAGCTTGGCTTCTCGCGGGAGCTACGAGCAGTACTTC.

A single count supports this clone. The chain recombines TRBV29-1 with TRBJ1-1; a possible D gene is TRBD1 (6 bases). From germline, CDR1 is SQVTM and CDR2 ANQGSEA. The CDR3 covers 14 residues. V lost 3 bases, J lost 4 bases, and 15 bases lay in between. CDR3 sequence reads: CSVDLGGGGTEAFF. CDR3 in DNA: TGCAGCGTTGATTTGGGGGGAGGGGGCACTGAAGCTTTCTTT.

The V call is TRBV4-2, the J call TRBJ2-1, with TRBD1 matching 10 bases. V lost 0 bases and J lost 7; bases outside the gene matches: 15. The CDR3 covers 19 residues. The germline V gene has CDR1 LGHNA and CDR2 YNFKEQ. CDR3 coding DNA: TGTGCCAGCAGCCAAGAGTGGGACAGGGGCCAGCGGGACGGAAATGAGCAGTTCTTC. It encodes CASSQEWDRGQRDGNEQFF.

The chain joins TRBV5-1 to TRBJ1-1, with D maybe TRBD1 (5 bases). In germline, CDR1 is SGHRS, CDR2 YFSETQ. V was pared by 1 base and J by 0 bases, with 10 bases between. This CDR3 has 15 residues. CDR3 nucleotide sequence: TGCGCCAGCAGCTTGATAGGGGCTATGAACACTGAAGCTTTCTTT. Amino acid sequence: CASSLIGAMNTEAFF.

The chain uses TRBV28 and TRBJ1-1; D unclear. Trimming removed 5 bases at V and 3 bases at J, with 7 bases between. The CDR3 spans 12 residues. Looked up from germline, CDR1 is MDHEN and CDR2 is SYDVKM. The CDR3 nucleotides are TGTGCCAGCAGTCTCCGGTACACTGAAGCTTTCTTT. This gives the protein CASSLRYTEAFF.

This rearrangement joins TRBV27 to TRBJ2-7, with a tentative D call TRBD2 (7 bases). The CDR3 length is 14 residues. In germline, CDR1 is MNHEY, CDR2 SMNVEV (reference sequence). Trimming cost V 5 bases and J 3 bases, with 14 bases left between them. The CDR3 DNA is TGTGCCAGCAGTCCTCCGGGGGGACACTACGAGCAGTACTTC. This sequence encodes CASSPPGGHYEQYF.

This chain uses TRBV9 with TRBJ2-1; TRBD2 matches 11 bases. The CDR3 loop spans 15 amino acids. Germline V gene data show CDR1 as SGDLS and CDR2 as YYNGEE. Trimming cost V 0 bases and J 7 bases; bases outside gene matches: 3. CDR3 DNA sequence: TGTGCCAGCAGCGTAGAGGGACTAGCGGTGAATGAGCAGTTCTTC. It yields the protein CASSVEGLAVNEQFF.

This clone was found once. The rearrangement uses TRBV28 and TRBJ1-2; D ambiguous. From germline, CDR1 is MDHEN and CDR2 SYDVKM. The CDR3 consists of 14 residues. Trimming stripped 6 bases from V and 0 bases from J, with 11 bases between. CDR3 region: CASRPFGANYGYTF. CDR3 bases: TGTGCCAGCAGACCTTTCGGGGCTAACTATGGCTACACCTTC.

The chain is built from TRBV6-5 and TRBJ1-3; 9 positions match TRBD1. V was clipped by 6 bases and J by 3 bases; unmatched bases: 6. The CDR3 has 15 residues. Per the germline V gene, CDR1 is MNHEY and CDR2 is SVGAGI. The CDR3 region has the DNA TGTGCCAGCAGCCGGGACAGGGCAATTGGAAACACCATATATTTT. Protein: CASSRDRAIGNTIYF.

This chain joins TRBV29-1 and TRBJ2-7, with 7 bases lining up with TRBD1. J lost 5 bases, V lost 2 bases, and 9 bases had no gene match. Germline-derived CDR1 and CDR2 are SQVTM and ANQGSEA. CDR3 length: 14 residues. DNA for the CDR3: TGCAGCGTTGAACCGACAGGGAAAGGAAACGAGCAGTACTTC. Protein product: CSVEPTGKGNEQYF.

Concerning this clone: The junction differs from germline at one of its ends, possibly a read error. V is TRBV2 and J is TRBJ2-2; no clear D. CDR1 is SNHLY, CDR2 FYNNEI, per germline. This CDR3 has 14 amino acids. The CDR3 DNA reads TGTGCCAGCAGTGAACTACAGAACATCGGGGAGCTGTTTTTT. It encodes CASSELQNIGELFF.

The rearrangement links TRBV18 to TRBJ2-1, with 9 bases matching TRBD2. Losses at the gene ends were 6 bases for V and 8 bases for J; bases not matched to a gene: 11. This CDR3 is built from 15 residues. In germline, CDR1 is KGHSH, CDR2 LQKENI. CDR3 residues: CASSAGGPTLDEQFF. DNA of the CDR3: TGTGCCAGCTCGGCGGGGGGGCCTACTCTGGATGAGCAGTTCTTC.

The chain is built from TRBV5-4 and TRBJ1-6; 7 positions match TRBD1. The trim removed 3 bases at V and 10 bases at J, leaving 4 bases unmatched. Germline V gene sequence: CDR1 SGHNT, CDR2 YYREEE (reference sequence). The CDR3 spans 13 residues. The CDR3 sequence: CASSSRGNSPLHF. The CDR3 DNA sequence: TGTGCCAGCAGCTCCAGGGGGAACTCACCCCTCCACTTT.